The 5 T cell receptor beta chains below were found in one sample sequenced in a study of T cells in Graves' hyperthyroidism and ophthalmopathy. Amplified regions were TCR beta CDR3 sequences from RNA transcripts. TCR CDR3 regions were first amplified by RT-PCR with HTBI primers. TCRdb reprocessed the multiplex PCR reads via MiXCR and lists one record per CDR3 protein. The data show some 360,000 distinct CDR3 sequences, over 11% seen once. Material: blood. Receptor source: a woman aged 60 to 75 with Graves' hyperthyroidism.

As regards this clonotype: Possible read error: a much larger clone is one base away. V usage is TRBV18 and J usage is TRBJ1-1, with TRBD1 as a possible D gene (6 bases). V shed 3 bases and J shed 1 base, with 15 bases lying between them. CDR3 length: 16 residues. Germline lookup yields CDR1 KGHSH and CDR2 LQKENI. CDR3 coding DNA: TGTGCCAGCTCACCTACCCAAATGGACAGGAACACTGAAGCTTTCTTT. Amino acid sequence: CASSPTQMDRNTEAFF.

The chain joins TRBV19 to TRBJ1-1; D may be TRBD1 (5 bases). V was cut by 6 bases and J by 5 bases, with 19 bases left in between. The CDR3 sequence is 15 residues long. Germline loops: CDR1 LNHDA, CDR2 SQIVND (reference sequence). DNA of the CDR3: TGTGCCAGTAGGAGACAGCCTAATGGATGGACTGAAGCTTTCTTT. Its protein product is CASRRQPNGWTEAFF.

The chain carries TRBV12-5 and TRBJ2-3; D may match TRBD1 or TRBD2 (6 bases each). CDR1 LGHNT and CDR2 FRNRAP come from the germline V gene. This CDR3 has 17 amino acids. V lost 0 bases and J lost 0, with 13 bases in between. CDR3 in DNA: TGTGCTAGTGGTTTGGTACTGGGGGGCCTGAGCACAGATACGCAGTATTTT. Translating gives CASGLVLGGLSTDTQYF.

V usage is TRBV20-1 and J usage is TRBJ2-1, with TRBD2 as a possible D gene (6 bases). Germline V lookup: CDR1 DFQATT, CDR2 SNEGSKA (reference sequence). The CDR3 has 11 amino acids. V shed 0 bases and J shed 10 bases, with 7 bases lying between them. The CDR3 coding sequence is TGCAGTGCTAGAGATCGGGAGGAGCAGTTCTTC. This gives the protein CSARDREEQFF.

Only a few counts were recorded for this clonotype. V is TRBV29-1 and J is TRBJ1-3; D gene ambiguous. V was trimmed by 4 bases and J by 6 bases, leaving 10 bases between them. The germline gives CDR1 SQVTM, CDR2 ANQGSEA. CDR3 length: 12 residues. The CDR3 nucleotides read TGCAGCGTTGCCCCTGCCAAAAACACCATATATTTT. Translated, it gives CSVAPAKNTIYF.